Listed here is a single T cell receptor (beta chain). The antigen it binds to is not known. Base qualities are not provided; no much larger clone lies one nucleotide away. Library generation was performed with PCR. Sequencing relied on an Illumina HiSeq 2500. To normalize quantification of the TCRbeta repertoire, the TCR libraries were built with molecular barcoding that relied on unique molecular identifiers. TCRdb cleaned the public reads at Q25 with fastp, built clones with MiXCR and kept in-frame beta chains. Under each unique CDR3 protein, matching rows form one entry showing the most common genes and DNA. This sample has more than 550,000 distinct CDR3 sequences in its table, and about 10% of those were observed once. Jointly, the top ten make up about 4.2% of the sample. This sample stems from a study of T-cell reconstitution after alpha-beta-depleted transplantation in children (dated by TCRdb to 2016 to 2017). The study in broad terms: Using TCR repertoire profiling, the study quantitatively followed how T-cell immune reconstitution unfolded in children after TCRalphabeta/CD19-depleted allogeneic hematopoietic cell transplantation.

The CDR3 covers 14 residues, taking in both the cysteine and the phenylalanine. This entry keeps only the CDR3 DNA: 42 bases, framed from base 1. Trimming at the junction amounts to 2 bases on V and 7 bases on J, and the germline ends lie 14 bases apart. CDR1 SGHVS and CDR2 FNYEAQ were looked up in the germline V gene. The source of this sequence is a human donor who donated a stem cell graft to a child with acute myeloid leukemia. Recombination joined TRBV7-6 with TRBJ2-5, with TRBD2 perhaps the D gene, on 6 matching bases. This sample comprised PBMCs from the stem cell graft donor, obtained from the stem cell graft. The nucleotide sequence reads TGTGCCAGCAGCTTACTGGAGGGACCGGGGACCCAGTACTTC. This encodes CASSLLEGPGTQYF. This CDR3, with the reference TRBV7-6 and TRBJ2-5 proteins standing in past its ends, gives the full variable domain GAGVSQSPRYKVTKRGQDVALRCDPISGHVSLYWYRQALGQGPEFLTYFNYEAQQDKSGLPNDRFSAERPEGSISTLTIQRTEQRDSAMYRCASSLLEGPGTQYFGPGTRLLVL.